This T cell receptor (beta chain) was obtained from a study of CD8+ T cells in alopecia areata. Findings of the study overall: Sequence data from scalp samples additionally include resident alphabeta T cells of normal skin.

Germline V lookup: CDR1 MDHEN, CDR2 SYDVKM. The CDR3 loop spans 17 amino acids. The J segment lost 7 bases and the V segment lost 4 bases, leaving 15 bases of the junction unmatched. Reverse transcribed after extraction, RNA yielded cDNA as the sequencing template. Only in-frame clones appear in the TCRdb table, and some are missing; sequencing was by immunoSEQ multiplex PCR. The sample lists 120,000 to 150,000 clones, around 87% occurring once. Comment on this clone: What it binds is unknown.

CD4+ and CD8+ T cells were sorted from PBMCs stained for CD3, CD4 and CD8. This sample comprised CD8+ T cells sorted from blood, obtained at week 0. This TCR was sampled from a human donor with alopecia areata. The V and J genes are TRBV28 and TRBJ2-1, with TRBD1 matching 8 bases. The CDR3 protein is CASSSHRGTIEINEQFF. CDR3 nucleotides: TGTGCCAGCAGTTCCCACAGGGGGACGATTGAGATTAATGAGCAGTTCTTC.